The clone carrying this TCR beta chain was seen a handful of times. The antigen remains undetermined. Trimming took off 4 bases at V and 8 bases at J, with 8 bases between the two ends. CDR1 and CDR2 from the germline V gene are SNHLY and FYNNEI. The CDR3 loop spans 11 amino acids. This entry is derived from a study of T cell clones after liver transplantation. Whole-study results and caveats: Conclusions were preliminary, with small, heterogeneous patient groups.

Only in-frame clones appear in the TCRdb table, and some are missing; sequencing was by immunoSEQ multiplex PCR. Of roughly 100,000 clones listed, approximately 85% are singletons. The chain joins TRBV2 to TRBJ1-2; the D is unclear. The input for sequencing was CD4+ T cells from blood, taken before liver transplant. This clonotype originated in a human donor who received a liver transplant. The CDR3 here is CASSGDWGYTF. The CDR3, as DNA: TGTGCCAGCAGTGGGGATTGGGGCTACACCTTC.